The clone carrying this T cell receptor (beta chain) turned up a few times. Its antigen is undetermined. These data come from a study of post-analysis software for immune sequencing data. Study-wide findings and caveats: Patients with multiple sclerosis recorded significantly lower normalized Chao1 diversity than controls, the study found. Five or six TRBV segments were significantly more frequent in patients than in controls. TRBV5-6, TRBV5-1 and TRBV20-1 were among these segments.

cDNA libraries for TCR beta contained unique molecular identifiers. Each CDR3 protein gets one entry after TCRdb re-called the PCR reads with MiXCR. The data contain some 700,000 distinct CDR3 sequences, 55% to 60% of them singletons. Germline CDR1 SQVTM, CDR2 ANQGSEA. Trimming at V came to 4 bases and at J to 1 base, leaving 10 bases not matched to a gene. The CDR3 loop spans 16 amino acids. Sequencing used blood. The receptor comes from a girl aged 2-15 years with multiple sclerosis. V gene TRBV29-1 combines with J gene TRBJ1-2, with 9 bases identical to TRBD1. The CDR3 coding sequence is TGCAGCGTTGGCGGCCGGGACAGGGAATTTAACTATGGCTACACCTTC. Amino acids: CSVGGRDREFNYGYTF.